These 29 T cell receptor beta chains originate from one sample sequenced in a study of kidney transplant recipient with SARS-CoV-2 infection. A single record per CDR3 protein comes from TCRdb applying MiXCR to the reads. The sample has 200,000 to 300,000 distinct CDR3 sequences, about 28% seen once. The source was a blood sample, collected at baseline and between days 110 and 120 from a kidney transplant recipient. Source of these receptors: a male patient in his thirties who had COVID-19 and was a kidney transplant recipient. Part of the T cells may come from the graft donor.

There are many counts of this clonotype. The rearrangement links TRBV5-4 to TRBJ1-2; no reliable D call. CDR3 length: 16 residues. V was clipped by 7 bases and J by 4 bases, with 23 bases between them. Per germline, CDR1 SGHNT and CDR2 YYREEE (reference sequence). Here the CDR3 DNA reads TGTGCCAGCGTCACCCGCGTACCAGGAAAGACCTATGGCTACACCTTC. Amino acid sequence: CASVTRVPGKTYGYTF.

This clonotype was counted between two and nine times. V is TRBV25-1 and J is TRBJ1-2, with a possible D match to TRBD1 (6 bases). The ends were cut back, 5 bases at V and 4 bases at J, with 23 bases in the middle. This CDR3 spans 17 amino acids. Germline lookup yields CDR1 MGHDK and CDR2 SYGVNS. This CDR3 is CASSNREELGKTYGYTF. CDR3 nucleotides: TGTGCCAGCAGTAACAGGGAAGAACTGGGAAAGACCTATGGCTACACCTTC.

This clonotype was seen just once. This could be a read error, since a much larger clone is one nucleotide away. This is likely a read error, given that the CDR3 carries no conserved phenylalanine or tryptophan at its end. The chain combines TRBV18 with TRBJ2-2; D is ambiguous. The germline V gene has CDR1 KGHSH and CDR2 LQKENI. This CDR3 region has 12 residues. Between the trimmed V and J ends, which lost 3 bases and 6 bases, there was a span of 5 bases. The CDR3 is CASSPNAGELFS. CDR3 coding DNA: TGTGCCAGCTCACCTAATGCCGGGGAGCTGTTTTCT.

This clonotype came up many times. This sequence joins TRBV19 and TRBJ1-5; D is unresolved. V shed 8 bases and J shed 1 base, with 12 bases lying between them. The CDR3 consists of 14 residues. Germline CDR1 LNHDA, CDR2 SQIVND (reference sequence). The CDR3 here is CASADLISNQPQHF. DNA for the CDR3: TGTGCCAGTGCGGACCTTATAAGCAATCAGCCCCAGCATTTT.

In its sample, this clonotype was seen once. Given a much more abundant clone one base away, this may be a read error. Because the CDR3 is missing its conserved closing phenylalanine or tryptophan, this is likely a read error. The genes are TRBV27 and TRBJ1-2; a weak D match, TRBD1 (5 bases). With 2 bases removed from V and 6 bases from J, the gap between germline ends came to 16 bases. The CDR3 totals 15 residues. The germline CDR1 and CDR2 sequences are MNHEY and SMNVEV (reference sequence). Here the CDR3 reads CASSLGAPLGDGYTY. CDR3 in DNA: TGTGCCAGCAGTTTAGGGGCCCCGCTGGGGGATGGCTACACCTAC.

The chain links TRBV11-2 to TRBJ1-1; D uncertain. The V gene lost 11 bases and the J gene lost 2 bases, with 15 bases spanning the gap. The CDR3 is made up of 13 amino acids. Per germline, CDR1 SGHAT and CDR2 FQNNGV. For the CDR3, the DNA is TGTGCCGGAGGATCTAACATAAACACTGAAGCTTTCTTT. It is translated as CAGGSNINTEAFF.

This clonotype has a count of ten or more. The gene calls are TRBV3-1 and TRBJ1-1; no clear D. Germline CDR1 LGHDT, CDR2 YNNKEL (reference sequence). V lost 5 bases to trimming and J lost 4 bases, with 23 bases between them. CDR3 length equals 17 residues. The CDR3 DNA follows: TGTGCCAGCAGCTCTGGTCTTCCCATTTCAATTCGCACTGAAGCTTTCTTT. Its protein is CASSSGLPISIRTEAFF.

This clonotype was counted once. A read error may be the cause here, since a much bigger clone is one base away. The chain uses TRBV2 and TRBJ1-2; tentative D call: TRBD1 (6 bases). The V end was cut by 6 bases, the J end by 2 bases, with 13 bases between. The CDR3 extends over 14 amino acids. Per the germline V gene, CDR1 is SNHLY and CDR2 is FYNNEI. CDR3 amino acids: CASSKDSLNYGYTF. The CDR3 DNA sequence: TGTGCCAGCAGCAAGGACAGCCTAAACTATGGCTACACCTTC.

This clonotype was picked up one time. The chain links TRBV6-5 to TRBJ2-6, with 12 bases that match TRBD2. Losses at the gene ends were 6 bases for V and 1 base for J; bases not matched to a gene: 10. There are 19 residues in the CDR3. Germline values: CDR1 MNHEY, CDR2 SVGAGI. The CDR3 protein is CASSWGLAGLWSGANVLTF. DNA of the CDR3: TGTGCCAGCAGCTGGGGACTAGCGGGTTTATGGTCTGGGGCCAACGTCCTGACTTTC.

Note on this clonotype: This may come from a read error, since a much larger clone is one base off. V and J are TRBV23-1 and TRBJ2-7, with D tentatively TRBD2 (5 bases). TRBV23-1 is given ORF status, its function remaining uncertain. Trimming pared 3 bases from V and 12 bases from J, leaving 15 bases between. CDR3 length: 12 residues. The CDR3 here is CASSQTTLGPYF. For the CDR3, the DNA is TGCGCCAGCAGTCAGACTACCCTAGGGCCGTACTTC.

This clonotype showed up many times. The CDR3, as DNA: TGTGCCAGCTCAACGGCGGATGAAGCTTTCTTT. Its protein product is CASSTADEAFF. The chain employs TRBV18 and TRBJ1-1, with no clear D. Trimming left V 5 bases short and J 7 bases short, with 8 bases between. CDR1 KGHSH and CDR2 LQKENI come from the germline V gene. The CDR3 runs 11 residues.

A note on this clonotype: A much bigger clone sits one base away, suggesting this may be a read error. The genes are TRBV28 and TRBJ1-6; D uncertain. The CDR3 sequence is 14 residues long. From germline, CDR1 is MDHEN and CDR2 SYDVKM. CDR3 DNA: TGTACCAGCAGGCGGGAGTCCTATAATTCACCCCTCCACTTT. This encodes CTSRRESYNSPLHF.

The chain carries TRBV5-8 and TRBJ2-5; possibly TRBD2 for D (7 bases). The CDR3 runs to 17 residues. V lost 1 base and J lost 4, with 20 bases in between. CDR1 and CDR2 from the germline V gene are SGHTS and YDEGEE. Here the CDR3 reads CASSLLSARGGSETQYF. The DNA for the CDR3 is TGTGCCAGCAGCTTGTTGTCGGCTAGGGGGGGCTCAGAGACCCAGTACTTC.

The chain is built from TRBV4-1 and TRBJ2-1; TRBD2 matches at 7 bases. The CDR3 consists of 13 residues. The trim removed 4 bases at V and 9 bases at J, leaving 6 bases unmatched. Germline lookup yields CDR1 MGHRA and CDR2 YSYEKL. This chain's CDR3 is CASSRGLGSEQFF. The CDR3 DNA is TGCGCCAGCAGCCGCGGACTAGGATCTGAGCAGTTCTTC.

In the case of this clonotype: A single base separates this from a much larger clone, so it may be a read error. The conserved closing phenylalanine or tryptophan is absent in this CDR3, likely reflecting a read error. The CDR3 nucleotides are TGTGCCAAATTGGAACCAGTGGTGAGAAAGACCTATGGCTACACCTCC. Its protein product is CAKLEPVVRKTYGYTS. The chain uses TRBV5-3 and TRBJ1-2; D unclear. TRBV5-3 is given ORF status, its function remaining uncertain. This CDR3 spans 16 amino acids. Trimming left V 9 bases short and J 4 bases short, with 25 bases between.

This clonotype has at least ten counts. The chain employs TRBV6-5 and TRBJ1-2; a possible D gene is TRBD1 (6 bases). With 2 bases removed from V and 3 bases from J, the gap between germline ends came to 10 bases. The germline V gene has CDR1 MNHEY and CDR2 SVGAGI. The CDR3 contains 14 residues. CDR3 in amino acids: CASSYDPGDYGYTF. CDR3 DNA: TGTGCCAGCAGTTACGACCCAGGGGACTATGGCTACACCTTC.

A word on this clonotype: A much bigger clone sits one base away, suggesting this may be a read error. This chain connects TRBV20-1 to TRBJ2-7; D may be TRBD1 (5 bases). Deletions cut 5 bases from V and 6 bases from J, with 17 bases between. This CDR3 spans 13 amino acids. Germline loops: CDR1 DFQATT, CDR2 SNEGSKA (reference sequence). The CDR3 DNA reads TGCAGTGCTGGAACGGCGGCAGGGATCGAGCAGTACTTC. Protein product: CSAGTAAGIEQYF.

Remarks on this clonotype: A much more abundant neighbour one base away suggests this may be a read error. CDR3 protein: CATSPDHYEQYF. The CDR3 bases are TGTGCCACCAGCCCAGATCACTACGAGCAGTACTTC. V gene TRBV15 combines with J gene TRBJ2-4; D remains ambiguous. The DNA matches TRBJ2-7 better at its end, which makes the J call doubtful. The CDR3 is 12 residues long. Germline CDR1 and CDR2: LNHNV and YYDKDF (reference sequence).

This clonotype was detected many times. The V and J genes are TRBV27 and TRBJ1-3; no firm D call. V lost 6 bases and J lost 0, with 21 bases in between. CDR3 size: 18 residues. CDR1 is MNHEY and CDR2 is SMNVEV in the germline V gene (reference sequence). As DNA, the CDR3 is TGTGCCAGCAGCTTGCGGGGAGGACCTGATTTCTCTGGAAACACCATATATTTT. Its protein is CASSLRGGPDFSGNTIYF.

Comment on this clonotype: Being one base from a much bigger clone, this may be a read error. The chain combines TRBV7-9 with TRBJ1-1; the D gene is possibly TRBD1 (5 bases). Germline V gene sequence: CDR1 SEHNR, CDR2 FQNEAQ (reference sequence). Between the trimmed V and J ends, which lost 11 bases and 7 bases, there was a span of 20 bases. The CDR3 is made up of 13 amino acids. Here the CDR3 DNA reads TGTGCCGGCACCCAAGCTGTGACAGTTGAAGCTTTCTTT. It yields the protein CAGTQAVTVEAFF.

In this sample, this clonotype turned up many times. The rearrangement uses TRBV14 and TRBJ2-6; D may be TRBD2 (5 bases). There are 14 residues in the CDR3. Germline CDR1 SGHDN, CDR2 FVKESK. The V end lost 4 bases, the J end lost 1 base, and 5 bases lay between the germline ends. This chain's CDR3 is CASSRRSGANVLTF. The DNA of the CDR3 is TGTGCCAGCAGCCGGAGGTCTGGGGCCAACGTCCTGACTTTC.

This clonotype was counted ten times or more. This sequence joins TRBV7-9 and TRBJ2-7; tentative D call: TRBD2 (6 bases). The CDR3 sequence is 15 residues long. Germline lookup yields CDR1 SEHNR and CDR2 FQNEAQ (reference sequence). The V and J ends lost 3 bases and 0 bases respectively, with 12 bases between them. The chain's CDR3 is CASSFSGLDSYEQYF. The CDR3 coding sequence is TGTGCCAGCAGCTTTAGCGGCCTAGACTCCTACGAGCAGTACTTC.

The chain joins TRBV7-8 to TRBJ1-2; D not resolved. V was pared by 5 bases and J by 4 bases, with 23 bases between. This CDR3 has 17 residues. Germline-derived CDR1 and CDR2 are SGHVS and FQNEAQ. CDR3 nucleotides: TGTGCCAGCAGCCAAAGGGTGTTTACCCGAAAGACCTATGGCTACACCTTC. Translation gives CASSQRVFTRKTYGYTF.

The chain has TRBV20-1 and TRBJ1-1; TRBD1 aligns across 7 bases. Per germline, CDR1 DFQATT and CDR2 SNEGSKA (reference sequence). This CDR3 spans 15 amino acids. J was trimmed by 4 bases and V by 0 bases; bases with no gene match: 8. CDR3 sequence reads: CSAREELSGGTEAFF. For the CDR3, the DNA is TGCAGTGCTAGAGAGGAGTTATCAGGGGGCACTGAAGCTTTCTTT.

This clonotype was recorded many times. V usage is TRBV2 and J usage is TRBJ2-7, with D possibly TRBD1 on 6 matching bases. CDR3 size: 14 residues. Trimming removed 7 bases from V and 1 base from J, with 14 bases in between. The germline gives CDR1 SNHLY, CDR2 FYNNEI. Written as DNA, the CDR3 is TGTGCCAGCACCCCGGACAGTGGATCCTACGAGCAGTACTTC. Protein product: CASTPDSGSYEQYF.

To note about this clonotype: A much larger clone lies a single base off, so this may be a read error. The chain is built from TRBV4-1 and TRBJ2-1; 9 nucleotides match TRBD2. The CDR3 extends over 16 amino acids. Germline V gene lookup returns CDR1 MGHRA and CDR2 YSYEKL. CDR3 sequence: CAGSQPGTSLYNEQFF. CDR3 coding DNA: TGCGCCGGCAGCCAACCCGGGACTAGCCTCTACAATGAGCAGTTCTTC.

As regards this clonotype: A read error is possible here, since a much larger clone lies one base away. V and J are TRBV19 and TRBJ2-1; D unclear. Looked up from germline, CDR1 is LNHDA and CDR2 is SQIVND (reference sequence). The CDR3 runs to 15 residues. The CDR3 sequence: CASSISGGVYNGQFF. The CDR3 nucleotides read TGTGCCAGTAGTATATCTGGCGGAGTCTACAATGGGCAGTTCTTC.

Remarks on this clonotype: A read error may explain this, as a much larger clone is one base away. The chain couples TRBV6-8 to TRBJ1-6; 7 positions match TRBD1. The CDR3 has 15 amino acids. With V trimmed by 5 bases and J by 9 bases, 10 bases remained unmatched. Germline CDR1 is MNHGY and CDR2 is SAAAGT. CDR3 sequence: CASSRGQLLGSPLHF. The DNA of the CDR3 is TGTGCCAGCAGTCGGGGACAGCTCCTAGGTTCACCCCTCCACTTT.

Details on this clonotype: A far more abundant clone sits one base away, making this likely a read error. The chain employs TRBV28 and TRBJ2-4; the match to TRBD1 covers 7 bases. The tail of the sequence fits TRBJ2-7 better, so the J call may be wrong. Germline V gives CDR1 MDHEN, CDR2 SYDVKM. This CDR3 contains 14 residues. For the CDR3, the DNA is TGTGCCAGCAGATTAAGGCCGACAGGGCACGAGCAGTACTTC. This sequence encodes CASRLRPTGHEQYF.